The 25 T cell receptor beta chains below come from one sample, sequenced in a study of CD8 T cells in ankylosing spondylitis (dated by TCRdb to 2016 to 2017). Library construction relied on 5' RACE. Instrument used: Illumina HiSeq 2500. Using fastp at Q25 and MiXCR, TCRdb reprocessed the public reads and kept productive beta chains. Each record represents a unique CDR3 protein, reported with the most common genes and DNA among its rows. Recorded for this sample are 200,000 to 250,000 distinct CDR3 sequences; about 10% of them occurred a single time. The top ten hold less than 25% of the sample. The source material was blood, either unsorted or a sorted T cell fraction (not recorded which). These receptors were taken from a male donor with ankylosing spondylitis or in good health (not recorded which).

This clonotype was observed at least ten times. The chain joins TRBV12-3 or TRBV12-4 to TRBJ2-2; the match to TRBD2 covers 8 bases. V was pared by 1 base and J by 7 bases, with 2 bases of the junction left unmatched. The CDR3 spans 14 residues. The DNA for the CDR3 is TGTGCCAGCAGTTTAGGAGCGGGGGACGGGGAGCTGTTTTTT. Its translation: CASSLGAGDGELFF.

The V and J genes are TRBV6-1 and TRBJ1-1; 8 bases are a match to TRBD1. CDR1 is MNHNS and CDR2 is SASEGT in the germline V gene. The CDR3 totals 13 residues. J gave up 5 bases and V 3 bases, and 2 bases lay outside the gene matches. Written as DNA, the CDR3 is TGTGCCAGCAGTGATAGGACAGGGACTGAAGCTTTCTTT. Protein: CASSDRTGTEAFF.

This clonotype was picked up many times. This rearrangement joins TRBV18 to TRBJ1-1; 9 bases map to TRBD1. This CDR3 spans 12 amino acids. V lost 11 bases, J lost 7 bases, and 8 bases stayed unmatched. CDR1 KGHSH and CDR2 LQKENI come from the germline V gene. CDR3 sequence: CAGGQGEGEAFF. The CDR3 nucleotides are TGTGCCGGGGGACAGGGCGAGGGTGAAGCTTTCTTT.

Many counts were recorded for this clonotype. The chain employs TRBV29-1 and TRBJ1-4; D is uncertain. Germline V gene lookup returns CDR1 SQVTM and CDR2 ANQGSEA. V dropped 0 bases and J dropped 11 bases, with 13 bases sitting between them. The CDR3 is 13 amino acids. The CDR3 nucleotides are TGCAGCGTTGAAGAAGACGGGATAGGGAAACTGTTTTTT. This encodes CSVEEDGIGKLFF.

To note about this clonotype: With a much larger clone just one base away, this may be a read error. The CDR3 sequence: CASSTSKYRERGYTF. The CDR3 bases are TGTGCCAGCAGCACCTCGAAATACAGGGAAAGGGGCTACACCTTC. J is TRBJ1-2 and V is TRBV7-8; TRBD1 is a possible D gene (6 bases). CDR3 length: 15 amino acids. In germline, CDR1 is SGHVS, CDR2 FQNEAQ. The V gene lost 5 bases and the J gene lost 8 bases, with 21 bases spanning the gap.

This clonotype was seen at least ten times. The chain employs TRBV5-1 and TRBJ2-7; TRBD2 aligns across 10 bases. CDR3 length: 13 residues. The junction had 2 bases not matched to a gene; V was cut back by 4 bases and J by 4 bases. Germline values: CDR1 SGHRS, CDR2 YFSETQ. The CDR3 region is CASSATSGYEQYF. The CDR3 bases are TGCGCCAGCAGCGCGACTAGCGGGTACGAGCAGTACTTC.

This clonotype was recorded many times. The gene calls are TRBV12-3 or TRBV12-4 and TRBJ2-5, with TRBD1 identical over 11 bases. The trim removed 3 bases at V and 4 bases at J, leaving 4 bases unmatched. This CDR3 is 15 amino acids long. The CDR3 reads CASSFGQGAGETQYF. CDR3 DNA sequence: TGTGCCAGCAGTTTTGGACAGGGGGCCGGAGAGACCCAGTACTTC.

This clonotype was counted many times. The chain is built from TRBV20-1 and TRBJ2-1; TRBD2 matches at 9 bases. Germline V lookup: CDR1 DFQATT, CDR2 SNEGSKA (reference sequence). The CDR3 runs to 14 residues. Trimming removed 8 bases from V and 5 bases from J; junction bases left unmatched: 10. The CDR3 nucleotides read TGCAGTACCCGCGGGGGGGCCGGGAACAATGAGCAGTTCTTC. This encodes CSTRGGAGNNEQFF.

This clonotype was picked up a small number of times. One end of the junction fails to match germline, which may point to a read error. This sequence joins TRBV7-7 and TRBJ2-5, with D possibly matching TRBD2 (6 bases). Per the germline V gene, CDR1 is SSHAT and CDR2 is FNYEAQ (reference sequence). CDR3 size: 15 residues. In nucleotides, the CDR3 is TGTGCTAGCAGCTTAAGTCCGGGGGAAGGGGAGACCCAGTACTTC. Translating it yields CASSLSPGEGETQYF. The whole variable domain, filled in from reference TRBV7-7 and TRBJ2-5, reads GAGVSQSPRYKVTKRGQDVTLRCDPISSHATLYWYQQALGQGPEFLTYFNYEAQPDKSGLPSDRFSAERPEGSISTLTIQRTEQRDSAMYRCASSLSPGEGETQYFGPGTRLLVL.

The table lists this clonotype with many counts. The rearrangement links TRBV20-1 to TRBJ2-5, with TRBD1 identical over 7 bases. The J segment lost 2 bases and the V segment lost 6 bases, leaving 12 bases of the junction unmatched. The CDR3 is 15 amino acids. CDR1 and CDR2 (germline): DFQATT, SNEGSKA (reference sequence). The CDR3 protein is CSAPGVQGYQETQYF. CDR3 bases: TGCAGTGCCCCCGGCGTACAGGGGTATCAAGAGACCCAGTACTTC.

This clonotype was seen at least ten times. The chain has TRBV4-1 and TRBJ2-5; a weak D match, TRBD2 (7 bases). Germline V gives CDR1 MGHRA, CDR2 YSYEKL. With 0 bases removed from V and 4 bases from J, the gap between germline ends came to 15 bases. CDR3 length: 16 residues. The CDR3 DNA is TGCGCCAGCAGCCAAGAGGCGGGGGCCGTTATAGAGACCCAGTACTTC. It is translated as CASSQEAGAVIETQYF.

The sample holds a few counts of this clonotype. The chain links TRBV6-1 to TRBJ2-7; 8 bases align to TRBD1. The CDR3 runs to 14 residues. Germline lookup yields CDR1 MNHNS and CDR2 SASEGT. Trimming at V came to 6 bases and at J to 9 bases, leaving 13 bases not matched to a gene. The CDR3 nucleotides are TGTGCCAGCAGACGAACAGGGGGTGGTCAATGGCAGTACTTC. Its protein is CASRRTGGGQWQYF.

The chain recombines TRBV7-2 with TRBJ2-3; D is ambiguous. V gave up 1 base and J gave up 2 bases, with 7 bases separating them. The germline V gene encodes CDR1 SGHTA and CDR2 FQGNSA. The CDR3 is made up of 14 amino acids. The CDR3 region is CASSLVANTDTQYF. The CDR3 region has the DNA TGTGCCAGCAGCTTAGTAGCCAACACAGATACGCAGTATTTT.

This clonotype was counted many times. V usage is TRBV27 and J usage is TRBJ2-3; D possibly corresponds to TRBD2 (6 bases). V lost 2 bases and J lost 8, with 20 bases in between. Germline loops: CDR1 MNHEY, CDR2 SMNVEV (reference sequence). The CDR3 runs to 16 residues. CDR3 DNA: TGTGCCAGCAGTTTAATAACGGGGGACCCCTCGGGTACGCAGTATTTT. This translates into CASSLITGDPSGTQYF.

This clonotype was counted ten times or more. Written as DNA, the CDR3 is TGTGCCACCAGCAGAGTAGGGGAGGGAAACACCATATATTTT. As protein: CATSRVGEGNTIYF. The chain uses TRBV15 and TRBJ1-3; a possible D gene is TRBD1 (5 bases). Germline lookup yields CDR1 LNHNV and CDR2 YYDKDF (reference sequence). V lost 1 base and J 4 bases, leaving 8 bases between the germline ends. The CDR3 spans 14 residues.

V and J are TRBV5-6 and TRBJ2-7; D is possibly TRBD2 (6 bases). Trimming left V 4 bases short and J 3 bases short, with 11 bases between. In germline, CDR1 is SGHDT, CDR2 YYEEEE. The length of the CDR3 is 13 residues. CDR3 residues: CASSRGGNYEQYF. CDR3 coding DNA: TGTGCCAGCAGCCGTGGAGGGAACTACGAGCAGTACTTC.

On this clonotype: Being one base from a much bigger clone, this may be a read error. V and J are TRBV7-3 and TRBJ1-4; perhaps TRBD1 as D (6 bases). Germline CDR1 and CDR2: SGHTA and FQGTGA. This CDR3 has 15 amino acids. The CDR3 DNA is TGTGCCAGCAGCTTATCGGGGGGCCGTAATCAAAAACTGTTTTTT. Amino acid sequence: CASSLSGGRNQKLFF. Complete variable domain (other parts from reference TRBV7-3 and TRBJ1-4): GAGVSQTPSNKVTEKGKYVELRCDPISGHTALYWYRQSLGQGPEFLIYFQGTGAADDSGLPNDRFFAVRPEGSVSTLKIQRTERGDSAVYLCASSLSGGRNQKLFFGSGTQLSVL.

There are many counts of this clonotype. V usage is TRBV10-3 and J usage is TRBJ2-7; D possibly corresponds to TRBD2 (7 bases). This CDR3 contains 15 residues. Trimming pared 0 bases from V and 0 bases from J, leaving 9 bases between. Germline values: CDR1 ENHRY, CDR2 SYGVKD. The CDR3 region is CAISESAGASYEQYF. CDR3 coding DNA: TGTGCCATCAGTGAGTCGGCGGGGGCCTCCTACGAGCAGTACTTC.

The chain uses TRBV14 and TRBJ2-2; TRBD1 matches 9 bases. The trim removed 4 bases at V and 8 bases at J, leaving 11 bases unmatched. Germline assignment: CDR1 SGHDN and CDR2 FVKESK. CDR3 size: 16 residues. The CDR3 spells CASSPRRTGGLGELFF. DNA of the CDR3: TGTGCCAGCAGCCCCCGGAGAACAGGGGGCTTGGGGGAGCTGTTTTTT.

The table lists this clonotype with a few counts. V and J are TRBV5-1 and TRBJ2-1; 9 nucleotides match TRBD2. The V gene's germline CDR1 is SGHRS and CDR2 YFSETQ. V was clipped by 4 bases and J by 9 bases; unmatched bases: 17. There are 17 residues in the CDR3. The CDR3: CASSPFRRGGAIIEQFF. In DNA, the CDR3 is TGCGCCAGCAGCCCCTTTCGCCGCGGGGGGGCTATCATTGAGCAGTTCTTC.

This clonotype was counted ten times or more. V and J are TRBV4-2 and TRBJ1-4, with 7 bases that match TRBD1. V gave up 3 bases and J gave up 3 bases; unmatched junction bases: 7. This CDR3 spans 16 amino acids. CDR1 LGHNA and CDR2 YNFKEQ come from the germline V gene. CDR3 sequence reads: CASSHARQGPNEKLFF. CDR3 in DNA: TGTGCCAGCAGCCATGCTAGACAGGGACCTAATGAAAAACTGTTTTTT.

This clonotype turned up a few times. The chain is built from TRBV20-1 and TRBJ2-7, with 10 positions matching TRBD2. After removal of 1 base from V and 2 bases from J, the junction contained 5 bases not matched to a gene. The CDR3 is made up of 15 amino acids. Germline CDR1 is DFQATT and CDR2 is SNEGSKA (reference sequence). This CDR3 reads CSARVSGLATYEQYF. The CDR3 DNA sequence: TGCAGTGCTAGAGTTTCGGGACTAGCGACCTACGAGCAGTACTTC.

This clonotype has at least ten counts. The chain carries TRBV5-1 and TRBJ1-1; a weak D match, TRBD1 (6 bases). The germline V gene has CDR1 SGHRS and CDR2 YFSETQ. The CDR3 consists of 14 residues. The V and J ends lost 4 bases and 4 bases respectively, with 14 bases between them. In DNA, the CDR3 is TGCGCCAGCAGCAAGGACAGCTGGGGCACTGAAGCTTTCTTT. The encoded protein is CASSKDSWGTEAFF.

The chain has TRBV5-1 and TRBJ2-1, with 14 bases that match TRBD2. Per the germline V gene, CDR1 is SGHRS and CDR2 is YFSETQ. The CDR3 is 17 residues long. Losses at the gene ends were 3 bases for V and 1 base for J; bases not matched to a gene: 3. CDR3 protein: CASSWTSGGHSYNEQFF. Here the CDR3 DNA reads TGCGCCAGCAGCTGGACTAGCGGGGGGCATTCCTACAATGAGCAGTTCTTC.

This clonotype was counted between two and nine times. The rearrangement links TRBV5-5 to TRBJ2-5; 10 positions match TRBD2. This CDR3 region has 13 residues. The germline gives CDR1 SGHKS, CDR2 YYEKEE (reference sequence). V shed 8 bases and J 5 bases; nucleotides not matched to a gene: 6. The CDR3 spells CASTAGGLETQYF. CDR3 nucleotide sequence: TGTGCCAGTACAGCGGGGGGGCTTGAGACCCAGTACTTC.